The entry that follows covers one T cell receptor (beta chain) sequence. Indicated time point: technical triplicate 2. One entry per CDR3 protein, called by TCRdb with MiXCR from the 5' RACE reads. The sample consists of roughly 57,000 distinct CDR3 sequences, about 25% of them appearing once. These data come from a study of neurological immune-mediated disorders. Germline values: CDR1 SGHTA, CDR2 FQGNSA. This CDR3 has 16 amino acids. V was clipped by 0 bases and J by 4 bases; unmatched bases: 6. Material: PBMCs. The TCR was taken from a man in his 60s with HTLV-1-associated myelopathy (HAM/TSP). The chain combines TRBV7-2 with TRBJ1-2, with 9 positions matching TRBD1. DNA of the CDR3: TGTGCCAGCAGCTTAGCAGGGACAGGGTTCACCTATGGCTACACCTTC. This sequence encodes CASSLAGTGFTYGYTF.